This T cell receptor beta chain was found in a study of OX40 agonist ivuxolimab in advanced cancers. For context, the study as a whole: Ivuxolimab was an agonistic, fully human IgG2 monoclonal antibody directed against OX40 (CD134), a costimulatory receptor. Intravenous ivuxolimab was administered to patients every 2 weeks at six dose levels: 0.01, 0.1, 0.3, 1.5, 3 and 10 mg/kg. Of the 50 to 55 dose-escalation patients, hepatocellular carcinoma was present in 19, melanoma in around 15, renal cell carcinoma in 9 and head and neck cancer in 9. The dose-escalation cohort was over 70% male with a mean age of approximately 60 years, ranging from roughly 20 to 80. Patients were allowed to have had prior anti-PD-1, anti-PD-L1 or anti-CTLA-4 therapy, and roughly 40% of the dose-escalation patients had previously received checkpoint inhibitors. Partial responses were achieved by three dose-escalation patients, of whom one had hepatocellular carcinoma and two had cutaneous melanoma. Peripheral TCRbeta sequencing aimed to test whether ivuxolimab altered TCR sequence diversity and caused clonal T-cell expansion. The paper describes the monotherapy dose-escalation part (N of about 54 patients) of the phase I trial of ivuxolimab.

The germline V gene supplies CDR1 SGHRS and CDR2 YFSETQ. Germline trimming: 1 base from V, 5 bases from J; junction bases outside gene matches: 4. The CDR3 holds 15 amino acids from the cysteine to the phenylalanine. Only CDR3 DNA is held: 45 bases, read in frame from base 1. Genomic DNA was isolated from the sorted cells so that the TCRbeta CDR3 region could be sequenced. TCRbeta CDR3 regions were sequenced using the immunoSEQ Assay. TCRdb stores this immuneACCESS table with in-frame sequences only. Part of the clones is absent; in the studies checked, under half of the shortfall reflects unresolved V genes, and no reason is known for the rest. For this sample the table gives about 80,000 clones, of which 80% to 90% were detected only once. The ten biggest clones cover less than 6.5% of the sample. Here is what the overall study found, with its caveats: Low levels of normalized T-cell clonal expansion were also seen in some nonresponding patients. At doses of 0.1 to 3.0 mg/kg, clonal expansion of both CD4+ and CD8+ blood T cells was observed from baseline to week 6. After ivuxolimab, CD8+ T cells had more expanded clones than CD4+ T cells on average. The antigen specificity of the peripheral T cells that underwent clonal expansion was not determined. Partial responders in the 0.1-3.0 mg/kg groups had among the lowest normalized peripheral clonal expansion, especially among CD8+ T cells.

This clone was counted a few times. Its cognate antigen has yet to be identified. No much larger clonotype is one base removed from it; base qualities were not supplied. Patients with a history of autoimmune disease or receiving systemic immunosuppression were excluded from the trial. Peripheral blood for TCR sequencing was collected from all dose cohorts at baseline, on cycle 4 day 1, and on cycle 7 day 1. Samples were obtained from an open-label, multicenter, first-in-human phase I dose-escalation trial of ivuxolimab. Adults with locally advanced or metastatic melanoma, renal cell carcinoma, hepatocellular carcinoma or head and neck squamous cell carcinoma were enrolled in the trial. Before TCR sequencing, CD4+ and CD8+ T cells were separately sorted from peripheral blood.

The chain joins TRBV5-1 to TRBJ2-7; the central 12 bases match TRBD1. The clonotype comes from an adult with an advanced solid tumor such as melanoma, head and neck, liver or kidney cancer. The sample was CD4+ or CD8+ T cells sorted from blood, taken in a trial of the OX40 agonist ivuxolimab. In nucleotides, the sequence is TGCGCCAGCAGCTTGTACGGGACAGGGGGCAACGAGCAGTACTTC. The encoded protein is CASSLYGTGGNEQYF.